These T cell receptor beta chains were read from a single sample in a study of cytomegalovirus exposure and HLA in healthy donors. The assay was immunoSEQ multiplex PCR, and TCRdb's table has in-frame clones only and misses some. There are about 110,000 clones in the sample; 73% occur only once, and under 8.5% lies in the top ten. Material for sequencing was PBMCs. The receptors originated from a man aged 35-49 years in good health and CMV-seronegative. The CDR3 runs from the conserved cysteine through the conserved F or W. A D gene is named only where the DNA matches it firmly. Size tells how often a clone was seen (once, few, many) or the class of an expanded clone, and some rows leave it out.

NA	NA	TRBV27	TRBJ1-6	TGTGCCAGCCTATTGGAGTGGGGGAGGAATAATTCACCCCTCCACTTT	CASLLEWGRNNSPLHF
NA	TRBD1	TRBV7-9	TRBJ2-1	TGTGCCAGCAGCTCACAGGGGGCCGGCTCCTACAATGAGCAGTTCTTC	CASSSQGAGSYNEQFF
NA	TRBD1	TRBV7-2	TRBJ2-1	TGTGCCAGCAGCTGGAGGACAGGGTTCAACAATGAGCAGTTCTTC	CASSWRTGFNNEQFF
NA	TRBD2	TRBV9	TRBJ2-5	TGTGCCAGCAGCGCATCCAGGACTAGCGGGGAACAAGAGACCCAGTACTTC	CASSASRTSGEQETQYF
NA	TRBD1	TRBV2	TRBJ1-5	TGTGCCAGCAGTGAACCGGGACAGAGGTCGTATCAGCCCCAGCATTTT	CASSEPGQRSYQPQHF
few	NA	TRBV6-6	TRBJ2-7	TGTGCCAGCAGCTTCAGAGGCGAGCAGTACTTC	CASSFRGEQYF
NA	NA	TRBV19	TRBJ2-3	TGTGCCAGTAGTATGGTGGAGGGAGGCACAGATACGCAGTATTTT	CASSMVEGGTDTQYF
NA	NA	TRBV28	TRBJ1-5	TGTGCCAGCACCCGGGGAGCGGGGATCCATTTCAATCAGCCCCAGCATTTT	CASTRGAGIHFNQPQHF
once	NA	TRBV28	TRBJ2-2	TGTGCCAGCAGTTTAGTAAGCTACACGACTCAGCCGGAGCTGTTTTTT	CASSLVSYTTQPELFF
NA	TRBD1	TRBV7-8	TRBJ2-5	TGTGCCAGCAGCCCGGGGACAGTAACAATGGAGACCCAGTACTTC	CASSPGTVTMETQYF
NA	TRBD1	TRBV6-1	TRBJ1-1	TGTGCCAGCAGTCCTACCGGGACAGGGAACACTGAAGCTTTCTTT	CASSPTGTGNTEAFF
NA	NA	TRBV7-3	TRBJ2-5	TGTGCCAGCAGCTTAGGGCAGGGAGAGACCCAGTACTTC	CASSLGQGETQYF
NA	TRBD1	TRBV6-5	TRBJ1-2	TGTGCCAGCAGTTACTCTCCGGGACAGGGGAATGGCTACACCTTC	CASSYSPGQGNGYTF
NA	NA	TRBV25-1	TRBJ1-1	TGTGCCAGCCAGAAGGGAGAGATGAACACTGAAGCTTTCTTT	CASQKGEMNTEAFF
NA	NA	TRBV10-3	TRBJ2-5	TGTGCCATCAGTCGCAGTGGGGCCCCAACCCAAGAGACCCAGTACTTC	CAISRSGAPTQETQYF
NA	NA	TRBV2	TRBJ2-3	TGTGCCAGCAGTGAAGGACAGGTTGGGAGCACAGATACGCAGTATTTT	CASSEGQVGSTDTQYF
NA	NA	TRBV5-6	TRBJ2-3	TGTGCCAGCAGCCTGAAATCGGGAATCACAGATACGCAGTATTTT	CASSLKSGITDTQYF
NA	TRBD2	TRBV7-9	TRBJ2-1	TGTGCCAGCAACGGACTAGCGGGGGGGAGCTCCTACAATGAGCAGTTCTTC	CASNGLAGGSSYNEQFF
NA	NA	TRBV28	TRBJ1-4	TGTGCCAGCACCACCCGGTTGGTGGGGCAGTTTAATGAAAAACTGTTTTTT	CASTTRLVGQFNEKLFF
NA	NA	TRBV6-5	TRBJ2-2	TGTGCCAGCAGTTACAGGGACTCCCGAACCGGGGAGCTGTTTTTT	CASSYRDSRTGELFF
NA	TRBD1	TRBV12-5	TRBJ2-7	TGTGCTAGTGCCCTAGGACAGGCTCCCTCCTACGAGCAGTACTTC	CASALGQAPSYEQYF
NA	TRBD2	TRBV7-8	TRBJ2-5	TGTGCCAGCAGCCACGGACTAGTCGCAGAGACCCAGTACTTC	CASSHGLVAETQYF
NA	TRBD2	TRBV4-2	TRBJ2-3	TGTGCCAGCAGCACCACTAGCGAGACGCAGTATTTT	CASSTTSETQYF
NA	TRBD1	TRBV11-2	TRBJ2-5	TGTGCCAGCAGCTTAACCCGGACAGGGGTCGCCCTCCAAGAGACCCAGTACTTC	CASSLTRTGVALQETQYF
NA	NA	TRBV2	TRBJ1-5	TGTGCCAGCAGTGAAATAGGACAGAGCAATCAGCCCCAGCATTTT	CASSEIGQSNQPQHF
once	NA	TRBV7-2	TRBJ2-5	TGTGCCAGCATCAACCCGGGAGAGACCCAGTACTTC	CASINPGETQYF
NA	NA	TRBV4-1	TRBJ1-2	TGCGCCAGCAGCCAAGATACAGGAAACTATGGCTACACCTTC	CASSQDTGNYGYTF